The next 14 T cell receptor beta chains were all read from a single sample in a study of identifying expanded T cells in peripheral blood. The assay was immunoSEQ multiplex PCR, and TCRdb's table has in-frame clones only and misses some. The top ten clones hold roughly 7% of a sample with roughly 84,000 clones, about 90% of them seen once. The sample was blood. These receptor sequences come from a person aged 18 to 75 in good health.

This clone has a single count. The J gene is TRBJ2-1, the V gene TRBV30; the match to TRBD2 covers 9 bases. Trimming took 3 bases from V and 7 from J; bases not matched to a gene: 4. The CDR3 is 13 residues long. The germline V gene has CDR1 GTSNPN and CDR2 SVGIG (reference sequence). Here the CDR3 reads CAWSTSGRNEQFF. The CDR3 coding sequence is TGTGCCTGGAGCACTAGCGGGCGTAATGAGCAGTTCTTC.

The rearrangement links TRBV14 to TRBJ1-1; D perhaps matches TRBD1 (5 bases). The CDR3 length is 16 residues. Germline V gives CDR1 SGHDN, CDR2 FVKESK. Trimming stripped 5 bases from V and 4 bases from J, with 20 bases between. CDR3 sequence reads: CASSNLGQGAVTEAFF. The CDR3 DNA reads TGTGCCAGCAGCAACCTAGGTCAGGGCGCGGTCACTGAAGCTTTCTTT.

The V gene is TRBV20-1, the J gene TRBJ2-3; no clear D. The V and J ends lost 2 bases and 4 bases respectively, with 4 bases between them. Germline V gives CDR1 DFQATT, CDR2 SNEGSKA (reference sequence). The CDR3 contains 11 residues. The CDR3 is CSARNADTQYF. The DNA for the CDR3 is TGCAGTGCTAGAAACGCAGATACGCAGTATTTT.

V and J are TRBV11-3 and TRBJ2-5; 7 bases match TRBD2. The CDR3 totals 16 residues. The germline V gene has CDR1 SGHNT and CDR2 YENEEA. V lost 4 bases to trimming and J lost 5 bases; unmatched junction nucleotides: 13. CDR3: CASSSPEGLGRETQYF. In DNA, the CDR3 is TGTGCCAGCAGCTCCCCAGAAGGACTAGGTCGGGAGACCCAGTACTTC.

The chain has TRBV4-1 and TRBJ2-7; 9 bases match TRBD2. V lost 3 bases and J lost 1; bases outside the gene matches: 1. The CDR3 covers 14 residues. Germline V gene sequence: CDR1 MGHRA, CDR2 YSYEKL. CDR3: CASSQGLASYEQYF. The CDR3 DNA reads TGCGCCAGCAGCCAGGGACTAGCATCCTACGAGCAGTACTTC.

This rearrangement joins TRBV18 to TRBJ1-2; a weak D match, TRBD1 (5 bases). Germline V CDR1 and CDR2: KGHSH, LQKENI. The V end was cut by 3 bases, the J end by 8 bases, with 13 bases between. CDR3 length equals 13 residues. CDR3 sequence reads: CASSPVGGDGYTF. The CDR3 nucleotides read TGTGCCAGCTCACCCGTCGGGGGAGACGGCTACACCTTC. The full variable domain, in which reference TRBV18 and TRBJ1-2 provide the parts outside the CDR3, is NAGVMQNPRHLVRRRGQEARLRCSPMKGHSHVYWYRQLPEEGLKFMVYLQKENIIDESGMPKERFSAEFPKEGPSILRIQQVVRGDSAAYFCASSPVGGDGYTFGSGTRLTVV.

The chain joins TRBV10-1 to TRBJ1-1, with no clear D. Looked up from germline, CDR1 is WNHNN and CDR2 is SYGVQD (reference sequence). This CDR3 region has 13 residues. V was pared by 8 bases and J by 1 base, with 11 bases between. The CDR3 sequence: CASSHGQNTEAFF. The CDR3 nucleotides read TGCGCCAGCTCGCATGGGCAGAACACTGAAGCTTTCTTT.

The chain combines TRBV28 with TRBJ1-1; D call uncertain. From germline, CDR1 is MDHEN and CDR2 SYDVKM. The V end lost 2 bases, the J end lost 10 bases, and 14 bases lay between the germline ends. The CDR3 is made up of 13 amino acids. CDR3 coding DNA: TGTGCCAGCAGTTTAAGGGTACCCCCCTCAGCTTTCTTT. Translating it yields CASSLRVPPSAFF.

The CDR3: CASSQDLSDRYGYTF. CDR3 DNA sequence: TGCGCCAGCAGCCAAGATTTGTCGGACCGCTATGGCTACACCTTC. The V and J genes are TRBV4-1 and TRBJ1-2; D uncertain. V was cut by 0 bases and J by 4 bases, with 12 bases left in between. Germline CDR1 MGHRA, CDR2 YSYEKL. The CDR3 runs 15 residues.

The CDR3 here is CASSLDRGREKLFF. In DNA form, the CDR3 reads TGCGCCAGCAGCTTGGACAGGGGGCGAGAAAAACTGTTTTTT. This rearrangement joins TRBV5-1 to TRBJ1-4, with TRBD1 matching 9 bases. V gave up 0 bases and J gave up 8 bases; unmatched junction bases: 2. The CDR3 spans 14 residues. Germline V gene data show CDR1 as SGHRS and CDR2 as YFSETQ.

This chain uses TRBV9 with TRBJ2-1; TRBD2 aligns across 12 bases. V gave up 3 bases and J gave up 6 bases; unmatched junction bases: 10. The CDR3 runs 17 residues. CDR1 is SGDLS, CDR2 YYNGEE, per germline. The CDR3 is CASSADRLAGASNEQFF. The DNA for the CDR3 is TGTGCCAGCAGCGCCGACCGACTAGCGGGAGCCAGCAATGAGCAGTTCTTC.

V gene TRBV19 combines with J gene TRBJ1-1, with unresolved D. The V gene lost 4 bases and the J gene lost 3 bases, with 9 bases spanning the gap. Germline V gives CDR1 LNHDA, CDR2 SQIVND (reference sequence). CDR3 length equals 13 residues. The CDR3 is CASSTRRYTEAFF. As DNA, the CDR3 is TGTGCCAGTAGTACCCGACGTTACACTGAAGCTTTCTTT.

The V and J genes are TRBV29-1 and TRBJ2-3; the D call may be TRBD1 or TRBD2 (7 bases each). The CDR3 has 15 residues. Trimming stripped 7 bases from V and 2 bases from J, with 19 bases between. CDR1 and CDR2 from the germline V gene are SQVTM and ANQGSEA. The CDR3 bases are TGCAGCGGCGGACTAGGGGGCCTTAACACAGATACGCAGTATTTT. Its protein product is CSGGLGGLNTDTQYF.

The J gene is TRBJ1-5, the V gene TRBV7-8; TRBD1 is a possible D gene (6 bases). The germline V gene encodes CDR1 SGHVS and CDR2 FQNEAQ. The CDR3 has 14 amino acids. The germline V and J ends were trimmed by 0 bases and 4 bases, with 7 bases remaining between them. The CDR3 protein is CASSLATGNQPQHF. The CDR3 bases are TGTGCCAGCAGCTTAGCAACAGGGAATCAGCCCCAGCATTTT.